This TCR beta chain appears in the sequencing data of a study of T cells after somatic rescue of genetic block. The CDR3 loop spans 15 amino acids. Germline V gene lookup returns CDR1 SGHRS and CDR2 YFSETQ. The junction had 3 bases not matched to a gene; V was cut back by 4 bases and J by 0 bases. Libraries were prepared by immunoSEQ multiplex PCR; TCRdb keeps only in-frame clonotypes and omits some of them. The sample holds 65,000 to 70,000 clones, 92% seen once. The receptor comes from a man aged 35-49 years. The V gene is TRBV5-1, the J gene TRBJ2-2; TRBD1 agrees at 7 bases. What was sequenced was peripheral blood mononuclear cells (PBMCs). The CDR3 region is CASSQQGPNTGELFF. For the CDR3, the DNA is TGCGCCAGCAGCCAACAGGGGCCGAACACCGGGGAGCTGTTTTTT.